The 18 T cell receptor beta chains reported below all come from one sample, sequenced in a study of cytomegalovirus exposure and HLA in healthy donors. The PCR was carried out with 60 Vbeta primers and 13 Jbeta primers. Clones were read by immunoSEQ multiplex PCR, and TCRdb kept only the in-frame ones, dropping some. Among about 96,000 clones listed, about four fifths were seen once. The sample comprised PBMCs. These receptors all come from a woman in her sixties or seventies in good health and CMV-seropositive.

For the CDR3, the DNA is TGTGCCAGCAGCCGAGGGGGCCGCGACACCGGGGAGCTGTTTTTT. It translates to CASSRGGRDTGELFF. J is TRBJ2-2 and V is TRBV5-6, with 7 bases that match TRBD1. This CDR3 spans 15 amino acids. With 4 bases clipped from V and 3 bases from J, the junction kept 6 bases outside the gene matches. The germline V gene encodes CDR1 SGHDT and CDR2 YYEEEE.

The CDR3 loop is CASSERTTYNEQFF. Written as DNA, the CDR3 is TGTGCCAGCAGTGAAAGGACTACCTACAATGAGCAGTTCTTC. The J gene is TRBJ2-1, the V gene TRBV2, with D possibly being TRBD2 (6 bases). This CDR3 spans 14 amino acids. The germline V and J ends were trimmed by 2 bases and 2 bases, with 7 bases remaining between them. Germline V lookup: CDR1 SNHLY, CDR2 FYNNEI.

CDR3 in amino acids: CASSLVFETPETYEQYF. DNA for the CDR3: TGTGCCAGCAGCTTAGTTTTTGAGACCCCAGAGACTTACGAGCAGTACTTC. This chain joins TRBV11-3 and TRBJ2-7; D is uncertain. CDR3 length equals 17 residues. Germline CDR1 SGHNT, CDR2 YENEEA. The V gene lost 1 base and the J gene lost 4 bases, with 20 bases spanning the gap.

V gene TRBV5-1 combines with J gene TRBJ2-5; 11 positions agree with TRBD2. The closer fit of TRBJ2-7 to the DNA end suggests the J call may be wrong. CDR1 and CDR2 from the germline V gene are SGHRS and YFSETQ. The CDR3 has 17 amino acids. The CDR3 is CASSLGLAGGPGDEQYF. Written as DNA, the CDR3 is TGCGCCAGCAGCTTGGGTCTAGCGGGAGGCCCCGGGGACGAGCAGTACTTC.

The J gene is TRBJ1-1, the V gene TRBV28, with 8 bases identical to TRBD1. With 6 bases clipped from V and 3 bases from J, the junction kept 12 bases outside the gene matches. This CDR3 comprises 16 residues. CDR1 is MDHEN and CDR2 is SYDVKM in the germline V gene. The CDR3 nucleotides read TGTGCCAGCAGCCTTCACAGGGGGAGAGGGGACACTGAAGCTTTCTTT. Protein product: CASSLHRGRGDTEAFF. Based on the CDR3 plus reference TRBV28 and TRBJ1-1, the full variable domain is DVKVTQSSRYLVKRTGEKVFLECVQDMDHENMFWYRQDPGLGLRLIYFSYDVKMKEKGDIPEGYSVSREKKERFSLILESASTNQTSMYLCASSLHRGRGDTEAFFGQGTRLTVV.

The V call is TRBV6-1, the J call TRBJ1-3; D is ambiguous. CDR1 and CDR2 from the germline V gene are MNHNS and SASEGT. V lost 1 base, J lost 0 bases, and 10 bases lay in between. CDR3 length equals 16 residues. The CDR3 loop is CASSEGRLHSGNTIYF. The CDR3 region has the DNA TGTGCCAGCAGTGAAGGCAGACTCCACTCTGGAAACACCATATATTTT.

V is TRBV28 and J is TRBJ1-2; the match to TRBD1 covers 7 bases. The CDR3 is 17 amino acids. V trimming: 1 base; J trimming: 6 bases; junction bases outside the gene matches: 14. Germline CDR1 is MDHEN and CDR2 is SYDVKM. This CDR3 reads CASSLSGGSGRRDGYTF. DNA for the CDR3: TGTGCCAGCAGTTTATCAGGGGGGTCAGGGAGAAGGGATGGCTACACCTTC.

V is TRBV5-6 and J is TRBJ1-6, with TRBD1 matching over 9 bases. The CDR3 consists of 17 residues. The germline V gene has CDR1 SGHDT and CDR2 YYEEEE. The J segment lost 10 bases and the V segment lost 4 bases, leaving 15 bases of the junction unmatched. CDR3 nucleotides: TGTGCCAGCAGCAGAGGGACAGGGTCAGGCCTTAGGTCACCCCTCCACTTT. Protein: CASSRGTGSGLRSPLHF.

This clone was seen only once. The chain carries TRBV15 and TRBJ2-7; TRBD2 might be the D (7 bases). Trimming took off 1 base at V and 3 bases at J, with 19 bases between the two ends. CDR1 LNHNV and CDR2 YYDKDF come from the germline V gene (reference sequence). The CDR3 sequence is 17 residues long. DNA of the CDR3: TGTGCCACCAGCAGAGTGGTCGGTGGCGGGGGCGGCTACGAGCAGTACTTC. Its protein product is CATSRVVGGGGGYEQYF.

V and J are TRBV27 and TRBJ2-3, with D tentatively TRBD1 (5 bases). This CDR3 is built from 16 residues. The ends were cut back, 2 bases at V and 2 bases at J, with 14 bases in the middle. Per the germline V gene, CDR1 is MNHEY and CDR2 is SMNVEV (reference sequence). CDR3: CASSLTTEIYTDTQYF. The CDR3 bases are TGTGCCAGCAGTTTAACGACAGAGATCTACACAGATACGCAGTATTTT.

The chain couples TRBV5-1 to TRBJ2-7; the match to TRBD1 covers 7 bases. Trimming at V came to 2 bases and at J to 7 bases, leaving 6 bases not matched to a gene. Germline loops: CDR1 SGHRS, CDR2 YFSETQ. The CDR3 loop spans 13 amino acids. The CDR3 region is CASSLQGLREQYF. CDR3 DNA sequence: TGCGCCAGCAGCTTACAGGGGCTTCGAGAGCAGTACTTC.

The V call is TRBV25-1, the J call TRBJ1-4; the D is unclear. Germline loops: CDR1 MGHDK, CDR2 SYGVNS. This CDR3 region has 14 residues. V lost 2 bases to trimming and J lost 0 bases, with 4 bases between them. This chain's CDR3 is CASSETATNEKLFF. CDR3 DNA: TGTGCCAGCAGTGAAACAGCAACTAATGAAAAACTGTTTTTT.

This clone showed up just once. The chain is built from TRBV19 and TRBJ2-5, with TRBD1 as a possible D gene (5 bases). CDR1 LNHDA and CDR2 SQIVND come from the germline V gene (reference sequence). The CDR3 length is 12 residues. The V end lost 6 bases, the J end lost 5 bases, and 10 bases lay between the germline ends. This CDR3 reads CASRGPVETQYF. The CDR3 DNA follows: TGTGCCAGTAGGGGGCCCGTTGAGACCCAGTACTTC.

The chain joins TRBV7-9 to TRBJ2-5; the D gene is possibly TRBD2 (6 bases). CDR1 is SEHNR and CDR2 is FQNEAQ in the germline V gene (reference sequence). CDR3 length: 17 residues. With 2 bases removed from V and 4 bases from J, the gap between germline ends came to 20 bases. CDR3 region: CASSLWRDSREGETQYF. As DNA, the CDR3 is TGTGCCAGCAGCTTATGGAGGGATTCACGAGAGGGAGAGACCCAGTACTTC. Together with reference TRBV7-9 and TRBJ2-5, the CDR3 gives the full variable domain: DTGVSQNPRHKITKRGQNVTFRCDPISEHNRLYWYRQTLGQGPEFLTYFQNEAQLEKSRLLSDRFSAERPKGSFSTLEIQRTEQGDSAMYLCASSLWRDSREGETQYFGPGTRLLVL.

The rearrangement uses TRBV7-3 and TRBJ1-6; possibly TRBD1 for D (6 bases). V gave up 5 bases and J gave up 5 bases, with 7 bases separating them. The CDR3 is 13 amino acids. The germline V gene has CDR1 SGHTA and CDR2 FQGTGA. This chain's CDR3 is CASSDRNNSPLHF. The CDR3 bases are TGTGCCAGCAGCGACAGGAATAATTCACCCCTCCACTTT.

This clone was seen a single time. The V and J genes are TRBV19 and TRBJ2-7; 7 bases agree with TRBD1. V lost 4 bases and J lost 3; bases outside the gene matches: 9. CDR1 is LNHDA, CDR2 SQIVND, per germline (reference sequence). This CDR3 is 15 amino acids long. Here the CDR3 reads CASSTRPGQHYEQYF. CDR3 bases: TGTGCCAGTAGTACCCGGCCGGGACAGCACTACGAGCAGTACTTC.

The J gene is TRBJ2-1, the V gene TRBV28, with 14 nucleotides matching TRBD2. Germline V lookup: CDR1 MDHEN, CDR2 SYDVKM. The CDR3 loop spans 20 amino acids. The ends lost 5 bases at V and 4 bases at J; junction bases unmatched: 16. The CDR3 bases are TGTGCCAGCAGTCCCTATTCCTCCGGGACTAGCGGGAGAACGTACAATGAGCAGTTCTTC. This gives the protein CASSPYSSGTSGRTYNEQFF.

This sequence joins TRBV5-1 and TRBJ2-7; perhaps TRBD2 as D (5 bases). This CDR3 region has 14 residues. Trimming took 1 base from V and 3 from J, leaving 11 bases between them. In germline, CDR1 is SGHRS, CDR2 YFSETQ. The CDR3 coding sequence is TGCGCCAGCAGCTTGACCTTTGGGAGCTACGAGCAGTACTTC. Translated: CASSLTFGSYEQYF.